Listed here is a single TCR beta chain. The data are from a study of blood T cell repertoires in COVID-19. Study details: The United States, Italy and Spain provided the acute and convalescent COVID-19 samples.

Profiling relied on immunoSEQ multiplex PCR, and the TCRdb table lists in-frame clones only, not all of them. The sample yields approximately 80,000 clones, around 91% seen once. The germline gives CDR1 SGHVS, CDR2 FNYEAQ. Trimming took 4 bases from V and 6 from J; bases not matched to a gene: 9. The length of the CDR3 is 14 residues. This chain uses TRBV7-6 with TRBJ2-7; the match to TRBD2 covers 7 bases. This sequence was found in a woman between 45 and 65 years old in a cohort sampled during active COVID-19. Sequenced material: peripheral blood. In DNA, the CDR3 is TGTGCCAGCAGCTCAGGCGGGGGTTCGAGCGAGCAGTACTTC. Protein sequence: CASSSGGGSSEQYF.